These T cell receptor beta chains were read from a single sample in a study of cytomegalovirus exposure and HLA in healthy donors. TCRdb keeps only in-frame clones here, not all; method: immunoSEQ multiplex PCR. Here the sample spans roughly 86,000 clones, roughly 60% being singletons. Material for sequencing was PBMCs. The receptors originated from a woman aged 50 to 65 in good health and CMV-seropositive. The conserved cysteine and the conserved F or W are not part of the CDR3 here. A clone size is listed for some rows: how often the clone was seen (once, few, many), or a class if it is expanded.

>TRBJ1-1|TRBV29-1|-
SVEETGTEAF
>TRBJ1-3|TRBV30|-
AWSTSGNTIY
>TRBJ1-2|TRBV7-2|-
ASSVGQGYGYT
>TRBJ1-6|TRBV28|-
ASSLHGGPLGSPLH
>TRBJ2-3|TRBV6-5|-
ASSYAGGPDTQY
>TRBJ2-7|TRBV13|-
ASSRDSYEQY
>TRBJ2-1|TRBV18|few
ASSPPGTSGRKF
>TRBJ2-5|TRBV7-9|-
ASSSAGGKETQY
>TRBJ2-7|TRBV28|-
ASNLAGTYEQY
>TRBJ2-5|TRBV7-6|-
ASSLGRGLEETQY
>TRBJ2-3|TRBV28|-
ASSLTSGGPSTDTQY
>TRBJ1-5|TRBV5-6|-
ASSSGPGQRVGQPQH
>TRBJ2-7|TRBV19|-
ASSIGWQGAYEQY
>TRBJ1-1|TRBV6-1|-
ASIADTEAF
>TRBJ2-3|TRBV9|-
ASSGTSGGTTDTQY
>TRBJ1-5|TRBV7-9|-
ASSPGQYSNQPQH
>TRBJ2-1|TRBV11-3|-
ASSNILNEQF
>TRBJ2-7|TRBV27|-
ASSLNRGAYEQY
>TRBJ2-5|TRBV5-6|-
ASSPKRAGGIETQY
>TRBJ2-7|TRBV29-1|-
SVVGTGSSYEQY
>TRBJ1-6|TRBV28|-
ASSLLAGVSSYNSPLH
>TRBJ1-5|TRBV7-2|-
ASSLDRDINQPQH
>TRBJ1-2|TRBV7-2|-
ASSLDGSRLYGYT
>TRBJ2-1|TRBV15|-
ATTPGTEHNEQF
>TRBJ1-2|TRBV5-4|-
ASSSSRDRNYGYT
>TRBJ2-6|TRBV14|-
ASGTGAGANVLT
>TRBJ2-3|TRBV5-1|few
ASSWTEATDTQY
>TRBJ2-1|TRBV19|-
ASSGDFYNEQF
>TRBJ1-5|TRBV5-4|-
ASSLQGQGGRNQPQH
>TRBJ2-7|TRBV7-9|few
ASSSIGAGEWKY
>TRBJ1-1|TRBV5-4|few
ASSPAGGGYTEAF
>TRBJ2-3|TRBV5-1|-
ASSHQGAPTDTQY
>TRBJ1-1|TRBV7-9|-
ASSSMGQLNTEAF